Listed here are 23 T cell receptor beta chains from one sample, sequenced in a study of CD8 T cells in ankylosing spondylitis. Study-level points and caveats: Apparently characteristic of ankylosing spondylitis blood was a TCR beta motif (roughly eight highly homologous variants).

Their cognate antigens are unknown. TCRdb re-derived calls from the 5' RACE reads in MiXCR, one entry per CDR3 protein. The sample holds about 450,000 distinct CDR3 sequences, about 25% seen once. What was sequenced was blood, either unsorted or a sorted T cell fraction (not recorded which). These receptors all stem from a male donor with ankylosing spondylitis.

This clonotype appeared many times. The rearrangement uses TRBV14 and TRBJ1-5; D ambiguous. Trimming cost V 0 bases and J 4 bases, with 4 bases left between them. This CDR3 region has 13 residues. In germline, CDR1 is SGHDN, CDR2 FVKESK. The CDR3 nucleotides are TGTGCCAGCAGCCAAGATCTGAATCAGCCCCAGCATTTT. Its translation is CASSQDLNQPQHF. Full variable domain (remainder filled in from reference TRBV14 and TRBJ1-5): EAGVTQFPSHSVIEKGQTVTLRCDPISGHDNLYWYRRVMGKEIKFLLHFVKESKQDESGMPNNRFLAERTGGTYSTLKVQPAELEDSGVYFCASSQDLNQPQHFGDGTRLSIL.

This chain joins TRBV7-2 and TRBJ2-7, with D perhaps matching TRBD1 (5 bases). V dropped 5 bases and J dropped 5 bases, with 10 bases sitting between them. The CDR3 consists of 12 residues. CDR1 is SGHTA, CDR2 FQGNSA, per germline. In DNA form, the CDR3 reads TGTGCCAGCAGCAAGGGGTGGGACGAGCAGTACTTC. Translating gives CASSKGWDEQYF.

This clonotype appeared a few times. The genes are TRBV20-1 and TRBJ2-2; D uncertain. Germline V lookup: CDR1 DFQATT, CDR2 SNEGSKA (reference sequence). The length of the CDR3 is 15 residues. V lost 1 base, J lost 0 bases, and 9 bases lay in between. The CDR3 DNA sequence: TGCAGTGCTAGAGGCGTAAAATCGAACACCGGGGAGCTGTTTTTT. The encoded protein is CSARGVKSNTGELFF.

The chain employs TRBV27 and TRBJ1-1; 8 bases fit TRBD1. The CDR3 runs 14 residues. Germline V lookup: CDR1 MNHEY, CDR2 SMNVEV (reference sequence). After removal of 5 bases from V and 4 bases from J, the junction contained 6 bases not matched to a gene. DNA of the CDR3: TGTGCCAGCAGTCGACAGGGGTCGTTCACTGAAGCTTTCTTT. Its translation is CASSRQGSFTEAFF.

A few counts support this clonotype. The chain uses TRBV11-2 and TRBJ2-3; D might be TRBD1 (6 bases). This CDR3 is built from 14 residues. Trimming stripped 2 bases from V and 3 bases from J, with 9 bases between. Germline CDR1 SGHAT, CDR2 FQNNGV. DNA of the CDR3: TGTGCCAGCAGCTTATGGGGGCGTACAGATACGCAGTATTTT. Translating it yields CASSLWGRTDTQYF.

The J gene is TRBJ2-1, the V gene TRBV29-1, with D possibly called TRBD1 or TRBD2 (6 bases each). Germline values: CDR1 SQVTM, CDR2 ANQGSEA. Between the trimmed V and J ends, which lost 8 bases and 2 bases, there was a span of 19 bases. CDR3 size: 15 residues. CDR3 sequence: CSLSQGRGAYNEQFF. The CDR3 region has the DNA TGCAGCCTTAGTCAGGGTAGGGGGGCCTACAATGAGCAGTTCTTC.

The chain links TRBV5-1 to TRBJ1-2; D not resolved. CDR3 size: 15 residues. Trimming cost V 4 bases and J 6 bases, with 19 bases left between them. Germline V gene lookup returns CDR1 SGHRS and CDR2 YFSETQ. CDR3 sequence reads: CASSPGPQSAHGYTF. The DNA for the CDR3 is TGCGCCAGCAGCCCGGGCCCCCAGTCGGCACATGGCTACACCTTC. Variable domain in full (rest from reference TRBV5-1 and TRBJ1-2): KAGVTQTPRYLIKTRGQQVTLSCSPISGHRSVSWYQQTPGQGLQFLFEYFSETQRNKGNFPGRFSGRQFSNSRSEMNVSTLELGDSALYLCASSPGPQSAHGYTFGSGTRLTVV.

This clonotype was found once. A read error is possible here, since a much larger clone lies one base away. V is TRBV2 and J is TRBJ2-2; the D is unclear. The CDR3 sequence is 11 residues long. V dropped 5 bases and J dropped 5 bases, with 3 bases sitting between them. Germline V gives CDR1 SNHLY, CDR2 FYNNEI. The CDR3 sequence is CASSKTGELFF. The CDR3, as DNA: TGTGCCAGCAGTAAAACCGGGGAGCTGTTTTTT.

This sequence joins TRBV14 and TRBJ1-4; D unresolved. The germline gives CDR1 SGHDN, CDR2 FVKESK. The V and J ends lost 1 base and 4 bases respectively, with 13 bases between them. This CDR3 is built from 16 residues. DNA of the CDR3: TGTGCCAGCAGCCAAGCCAGCTTAAGGTTTAATGAAAAACTGTTTTTT. Encoded protein: CASSQASLRFNEKLFF.

The V call is TRBV24-1, the J call TRBJ1-2; 7 nucleotides align to TRBD1. The ends lost 5 bases at V and 4 bases at J; junction bases unmatched: 3. Germline CDR1 reads KGHDR; CDR2 reads SFDVKD. CDR3 length equals 13 residues. CDR3: CATSGGGFYGYTF. The CDR3 region has the DNA TGTGCCACCAGTGGAGGGGGCTTCTATGGCTACACCTTC.

This clonotype was counted only a few times. This chain links TRBV5-1 with TRBJ2-3, with 7 bases identical to TRBD2. The CDR3 contains 16 residues. Germline V gene lookup returns CDR1 SGHRS and CDR2 YFSETQ. V lost 2 bases to trimming and J lost 6 bases; unmatched junction nucleotides: 12. The CDR3 nucleotides are TGCGCCAGCAGCTTATTGAGCGGGACCGGCAGGGATACGCAGTATTTT. It is translated as CASSLLSGTGRDTQYF.

The chain uses TRBV20-1 and TRBJ1-1, with a weak D call TRBD1 (5 bases). The length of the CDR3 is 13 residues. V was trimmed by 3 bases and J by 9 bases, leaving 17 bases between them. CDR1 and CDR2 from the germline V gene are DFQATT and SNEGSKA (reference sequence). CDR3 sequence: CSASLPFREKAFF. The CDR3 coding sequence is TGCAGTGCTAGTCTCCCATTCAGGGAGAAAGCTTTCTTT.

A few counts support this clonotype. The chain carries TRBV24-1 and TRBJ1-2; no clear D gene. In germline, CDR1 is KGHDR, CDR2 SFDVKD. V lost 3 bases and J 4 bases, leaving 2 bases between the germline ends. This CDR3 contains 11 residues. The CDR3 reads CATSDPYGYTF. DNA for the CDR3: TGTGCCACCAGTGATCCCTATGGCTACACCTTC.

This clonotype was detected only a few times. The chain employs TRBV5-6 and TRBJ1-1, with 7 bases that match TRBD1. CDR1 is SGHDT and CDR2 is YYEEEE in the germline V gene. V lost 4 bases and J lost 2; bases outside the gene matches: 14. CDR3 length equals 17 residues. The CDR3 coding sequence is TGTGCCAGCAGCCTGGTAACCGGCAGGGGGGAAAACACTGAAGCTTTCTTT. Amino acid sequence: CASSLVTGRGENTEAFF.

V gene TRBV29-1 combines with J gene TRBJ2-1; either TRBD1 or TRBD2 may supply D (5 bases each). Germline CDR1 is SQVTM and CDR2 is ANQGSEA. V gave up 1 base and J gave up 4 bases, with 11 bases separating them. The CDR3 is made up of 14 amino acids. CDR3 coding DNA: TGCAGCGTTGAAGTTAGTGGGGGATACAATGAGCAGTTCTTC. This sequence encodes CSVEVSGGYNEQFF.

The chain recombines TRBV5-1 with TRBJ1-1; tentatively, D is TRBD1 (5 bases). The CDR3 sequence is 15 residues long. CDR1 and CDR2 from the germline V gene are SGHRS and YFSETQ. V was cut by 0 bases and J by 5 bases, with 14 bases left in between. The CDR3 coding sequence is TGCGCCAGCAGCTTGGACGTAGGGGTTGGGACTGAAGCTTTCTTT. Its translation: CASSLDVGVGTEAFF. The full variable domain, completed using reference TRBV5-1 and TRBJ1-1, is KAGVTQTPRYLIKTRGQQVTLSCSPISGHRSVSWYQQTPGQGLQFLFEYFSETQRNKGNFPGRFSGRQFSNSRSEMNVSTLELGDSALYLCASSLDVGVGTEAFFGQGTRLTVV.

This clonotype was found a few times. The chain combines TRBV20-1 with TRBJ2-3, with 7 nucleotides matching TRBD2. Germline CDR1 and CDR2: DFQATT and SNEGSKA (reference sequence). Trimming at V came to 4 bases and at J to 4 bases, leaving 8 bases not matched to a gene. CDR3 size: 14 residues. The CDR3 protein is CSATGGGESDTQYF. In DNA, the CDR3 is TGCAGTGCTACGGGGGGAGGGGAGTCAGATACGCAGTATTTT.

The gene calls are TRBV29-1 and TRBJ2-2; D is unresolved. The CDR3 consists of 13 residues. Trimming shortened V by 4 bases and J by 4 bases, and 10 bases separated the two germline ends. Germline CDR1 reads SQVTM; CDR2 reads ANQGSEA. Here the CDR3 DNA reads TGCAGCGTTGCCAAGGGTCCCACCGGGGAGCTGTTTTTT. It codes for CSVAKGPTGELFF.

This clonotype showed up just a few times. J is TRBJ1-2 and V is TRBV29-1; D call uncertain. From germline, CDR1 is SQVTM and CDR2 ANQGSEA. The CDR3 has 14 amino acids. Trimming shortened V by 3 bases and J by 4 bases, and 15 bases separated the two germline ends. Here the CDR3 DNA reads TGCAGCGTTGAGATTAATGACTCGGGCTATGGCTACACCTTC. Residues: CSVEINDSGYGYTF.

The chain employs TRBV11-2 and TRBJ2-5; no clear D gene. This CDR3 is 13 amino acids long. The germline CDR1 and CDR2 sequences are SGHAT and FQNNGV. The V end was cut by 3 bases, the J end by 14 bases, with 19 bases between. CDR3 protein: CASSFHEATISYF. CDR3 sequence (DNA): TGTGCCAGCAGCTTCCATGAGGCCACGATCTCTTACTTC.

The J gene is TRBJ1-5, the V gene TRBV20-1; D is undetermined. V lost 3 bases to trimming and J lost 0 bases, with 9 bases between them. This CDR3 contains 14 residues. Germline V gives CDR1 DFQATT, CDR2 SNEGSKA (reference sequence). The CDR3 loop reads CSASPPNSNQPQHF. The DNA for the CDR3 is TGCAGTGCTAGCCCCCCTAATAGCAATCAGCCCCAGCATTTT.

This clonotype was counted only a few times. Relative to the germline gene, one junction end is altered; a read error may explain this. The rearrangement joins TRBV5-1 to TRBJ2-1; D perhaps matches TRBD1 (6 bases). This CDR3 has 12 amino acids. Germline V CDR1 and CDR2: SGHRS, YFSETQ. The CDR3 reads CASSLAQGRGEF. In nucleotides, the CDR3 is TGCGCCAGCAGCTTGGCCCAGGGCAGGGGAGAGTTC.

V gene TRBV29-1 combines with J gene TRBJ1-1; 10 bases are a match to TRBD1. CDR3 size: 14 residues. V lost 6 bases, J lost 1 base, and 5 bases stayed unmatched. Germline lookup yields CDR1 SQVTM and CDR2 ANQGSEA. The CDR3 sequence is CSVGQGQGNTEAFF. Written as DNA, the CDR3 is TGCAGCGTGGGACAGGGGCAAGGGAACACTGAAGCTTTCTTT.